This TCR beta chain originates from a study of T cell changes during pregnancy in multiple sclerosis. This table comes from immunoSEQ multiplex PCR, and its TCRdb copy is limited to in-frame clones, with some not included. The sample contains 73,000 or so clones, roughly 90% of which appear only once. The CDR3 covers 16 residues. V dropped 5 bases and J dropped 9; count of bases not matched to a gene: 16. The germline V gene encodes CDR1 MNHNY and CDR2 SVGAGI (reference sequence). The chain uses TRBV6-6 and TRBJ2-1, with 7 bases that match TRBD2. The sequence came from a female donor in good health, enrolled as a control in a pregnancy study. The source material was peripheral blood, sampled after pregnancy. In nucleotides, the CDR3 is TGTGCCAGCAGTGCTAACCCTCTCTCGGGGGGACCTGAGCAGTTCTTC. Protein sequence: CASSANPLSGGPEQFF.